This TCR beta chain originates from a study of OX40 agonist ivuxolimab in advanced cancers. This table comes from immunoSEQ multiplex PCR, and its TCRdb copy is limited to in-frame clones, with some not included. The sample has about 77,000 clones, roughly 87% seen once. V lost 5 bases to trimming and J lost 2 bases; unmatched junction nucleotides: 4. CDR1 and CDR2 (germline): GTSNPN, SVGIG (reference sequence). The CDR3 consists of 14 residues. In regard to this clone: Antigen specificity is unknown.

Study conclusions and caveats: More expanded clones were found, on average, in CD8+ than in CD4+ T cells. The CD4+ and CD8+ T cells in the blood had expanded clonally by week 6 at 0.1 to 3.0 mg/kg.

Baseline was the first blood sampling point, followed by cycle 4 day 1 and cycle 7 day 1. V usage is TRBV30 and J usage is TRBJ1-4, with TRBD1 identical over 8 bases. The TCR comes from an adult with an advanced solid tumor such as melanoma, head and neck, liver or kidney cancer. This sample comprised CD4+ or CD8+ T cells sorted from blood, obtained in a trial of the OX40 agonist ivuxolimab. In DNA, the CDR3 is TGTGCCTGGGGGGGACAGGCGACTAATGAAAAACTGTTTTTT. Its translation is CAWGGQATNEKLFF.